This T cell receptor (beta chain) appears in the sequencing data of a study of spatial heterogeneity in lung cancer. Time point of the sample: sample taken at primary tumor resection. Extraction of whole RNA from tumor, nontumor lung or frozen PBMC preceded unsorted sequencing. The donor group consisted of under 90 patients who had untreated, early-stage non-small cell lung cancer. A single record per CDR3 protein comes from TCRdb applying MiXCR to the 5' RACE reads. Of tens of thousands of distinct CDR3 sequences listed, roughly 9.5% are singletons. This clonotype was detected many times. Germline-derived CDR1 and CDR2 are MNHNS and SASEGT. Trimming removed 7 bases at V and 3 bases at J, with 12 bases between. The CDR3 runs 13 residues.

This sample comprised PBMCs, obtained at surgery. The J gene is TRBJ1-1, the V gene TRBV6-1; D is unresolved. The origin of this receptor is a male donor with early-stage non-small cell lung cancer. The CDR3 is CASTSTKDTEAFF. The CDR3 DNA reads as TGTGCCAGCACCTCCACGAAGGACACTGAAGCTTTCTTT.